This TCR beta chain was found in a study of blood T cells in healthy people across ages (dated by TCRdb to the mid-2010s). Regarding the complete study: Template switching captured roughly one uniquely barcoded TCR beta cDNA molecule per two T cells in model experiments. To track age-related changes in TCR beta repertoire diversity, the study relied on deep sequencing normalized with unique cDNA molecular identifiers. The donors were divided into four age groups: young (average around 16 years), middle-aged (around 37), aged (around 67) and long-lived (about 79). To avoid experimental bias, donors of different ages were spread randomly across the sequencing lanes. For two donors (one aged 18 to 30 and one aged 80 or older), the study analyzed two additional independent replicas of 1 million unique cDNA reads from the same blood draw.

This clonotype showed up many times. The clone's antigen remains unknown. No much larger clone is present one base from it, and per-base qualities are unavailable. Preparation of the library involved 5' RACE. The listed sequencing device is Illumina HiSeq 2500. The second PCR ran for about 6 to 11 cycles and used a J-beta primer mix along with a sample-barcoded 5' primer. A template-switch 5' adaptor carrying 12 random nucleotides introduced a unique molecular identifier onto each TCR beta cDNA molecule. Each sample yielded at least 3 million CDR3-containing paired-end reads. First-strand cDNA was synthesized from all RNA with the Mint cDNA synthesis kit, primed by a TRBC-specific oligonucleotide. Following uracil-DNA glycosylase treatment, a first 18-cycle PCR with universal primers M1SS and BC2_uni_R was performed on all cDNA. The authors processed their data as follows. For normalization, 1 million high-quality reads were randomly selected from each sample, with every read carrying a distinct molecular identifier. Reads sharing molecular identifiers were discarded rather than binned into consensus sequences. CDR3 identification, clonotype clustering and error correction used MiTCR with a Q25 quality threshold and the strictest error-elimination algorithm. A nonparametric unseen species model with Euler transformation was used to estimate a lower bound on total TCR beta diversity. TCRdb ran its own pipeline on the public reads, namely fastp trimming at Q25 and MiXCR clone calling, and kept in-frame beta chains. CDR3 protein duplicates are merged, each entry listing the most common genes and DNA. TCRdb's processing, not the authors', yielded these V and J calls. This sample is represented by fewer than 1 million distinct CDR3 sequences; around 45% of them were singletons. The ten largest make up roughly 19% of the sample.

The junction shows trimming of 7 bases on V and 3 bases on J, plus 10 bases between the germline ends. CDR1 and CDR2 (SQVTM, ANQGSEA) derive from the germline V gene. The CDR3, cysteine through phenylalanine, is 11 amino acids long. Of the read, only the CDR3 DNA is kept; its 33 bases are in frame from base 1. Donors were 39 systemically healthy Caucasian individuals from Russia aged about 6 to 100 years. Each donor gave approximately 9.3 milliliters of peripheral blood, collected into EDTA-treated Vacutainer tubes. Ficoll-Paque density-gradient centrifugation was used to isolate PBMCs, with at least 7 million obtained per sample. Trizol reagent was used to extract total RNA from PBMCs, with at least 5 micrograms per sample. The percentages of naive CD45RAhigh/CD27high T cells were determined by flow cytometry on a PBMC aliquot from every donor. The investigation overall reported the following: Observed TCR beta diversity correlated strongly with the percentage of naive T cells measured by flow cytometry. Estimates of total diversity from one million sequenced T cells were regarded as lower bounds and underestimates. As age increased, observed TCR beta diversity per million T cells dropped in a roughly linear way, and a significant reduction was already evident by age around 41. Conclusive comparison of naive and antigen-experienced compartments was prevented by the profiling of bulk unsorted PBMCs. Compared with the aged group, more naive CD4+ T cells, fewer expanded clones and increased TCR diversity were shown by the long-lived group, suggesting age selection. Because the CMV infection status of the donors was unknown, age-related changes in expanded clonotypes may potentially have been confounded.

The V and J genes are TRBV29-1 and TRBJ2-7; TRBD1 is a weak D gene call, 6 bases matching. Sequencing was performed on blood. The TCR originated in a man in his 60s in good health. CDR3 region: CSAEQGYEQYF. The DNA sequence reads TGCAGCGCCGAACAGGGCTACGAGCAGTACTTC.